The 18 T cell receptor beta chains below were found in one sample sequenced in a study of blood T cell repertoires in COVID-19. Method: immunoSEQ multiplex PCR; TCRdb's copy keeps in-frame clones and lacks some. Of about 130,000 clones listed, 88% are singletons. Source material: peripheral blood. Source of these receptors: a man over 45 with acute or convalescent COVID-19.

The J gene is TRBJ1-2, the V gene TRBV7-3; 9 bases match TRBD1. The CDR3 extends over 13 amino acids. CDR1 and CDR2 (germline): SGHTA, FQGTGA. The trim removed 4 bases at V and 6 bases at J, leaving 3 bases unmatched. This CDR3 is CASSSRQGDGYTF. As DNA, the CDR3 is TGTGCCAGCAGCTCGAGACAGGGGGATGGCTACACCTTC.

This chain links TRBV3-1 (or the pseudogene TRBV3-2) with TRBJ2-7, with a tentative D call TRBD1 (5 bases). The CDR3 contains 12 residues. V shed 6 bases and J shed 5 bases, with 11 bases lying between them. Germline V gene sequence: CDR1 LGHDT, CDR2 YNNKEL (reference sequence). In DNA form, the CDR3 reads TGTGCCAGCAGACGGACATCGGACGAGCAGTACTTC. This codes for CASRRTSDEQYF.

The chain recombines TRBV5-1 with TRBJ1-1; D is unclear. V lost 1 base to trimming and J lost 0 bases, with 7 bases between them. The germline gives CDR1 SGHRS, CDR2 YFSETQ. The length of the CDR3 is 14 residues. The CDR3 spells CASSLSDMNTEAFF. The DNA for the CDR3 is TGCGCCAGCAGCTTGTCAGATATGAACACTGAAGCTTTCTTT. The full variable domain, its missing parts supplied by reference TRBV5-1 and TRBJ1-1, is KAGVTQTPRYLIKTRGQQVTLSCSPISGHRSVSWYQQTPGQGLQFLFEYFSETQRNKGNFPGRFSGRQFSNSRSEMNVSTLELGDSALYLCASSLSDMNTEAFFGQGTRLTVV.

The chain has TRBV7-9 and TRBJ2-7; 7 nucleotides align to TRBD2. Germline-derived CDR1 and CDR2 are SEHNR and FQNEAQ (reference sequence). The J segment lost 6 bases and the V segment lost 0 bases, leaving 5 bases of the junction unmatched. CDR3 length: 14 amino acids. CDR3 sequence reads: CASSLAGLVSEQYF. Here the CDR3 DNA reads TGTGCCAGCAGCTTAGCCGGACTAGTCTCCGAGCAGTACTTC.

This clone has a handful of counts. This CDR3 reads CASSPLTGGQGQPQHF. The CDR3 DNA is TGTGCCAGCAGCCCCCTAACAGGGGGGCAGGGTCAGCCCCAGCATTTT. This chain connects TRBV14 to TRBJ1-5; 8 nucleotides align to TRBD1. V dropped 4 bases and J dropped 6; count of bases not matched to a gene: 11. Germline lookup yields CDR1 SGHDN and CDR2 FVKESK. This CDR3 has 16 amino acids.

V and J are TRBV5-1 and TRBJ2-1; 8 bases match TRBD2. The V gene end was trimmed by 4 bases and the J gene end by 5 bases; junction bases not matched to a gene: 8. The CDR3 is 15 amino acids. Germline lookup yields CDR1 SGHRS and CDR2 YFSETQ. CDR3 in DNA: TGCGCCAGCAGCCCCTTAGCGGGAACCAACAATGAGCAGTTCTTC. Its translation: CASSPLAGTNNEQFF.

The chain is built from TRBV11-2 and TRBJ2-3; tentative D call: TRBD2 (6 bases). The germline CDR1 and CDR2 sequences are SGHAT and FQNNGV. The V end lost 5 bases, the J end lost 0 bases, and 12 bases lay between the germline ends. The CDR3 length is 15 residues. The chain's CDR3 is CASSRTGTSTDTQYF. CDR3 bases: TGTGCCAGCAGCCGTACCGGGACTAGCACAGATACGCAGTATTTT.

The CDR3 loop reads CSASYSSSNQPQHF. CDR3 bases: TGCAGTGCTAGTTACAGTAGTAGCAATCAGCCCCAGCATTTT. This chain links TRBV20-1 with TRBJ1-5; the D is unclear. The CDR3 covers 14 residues. Germline CDR1 and CDR2: DFQATT and SNEGSKA (reference sequence). V lost 3 bases to trimming and J lost 0 bases, with 9 bases between them.

This clone has a single count. The gene calls are TRBV5-1 and TRBJ1-1; possible D gene TRBD1, 5 bases. This CDR3 spans 17 amino acids. Germline V gives CDR1 SGHRS, CDR2 YFSETQ. Trimming pared 3 bases from V and 5 bases from J, leaving 23 bases between. CDR3 in DNA: TGCGCCAGCAGCTCACACCACGTGGGACTCGGGGGGACTGAAGCTTTCTTT. It translates to CASSSHHVGLGGTEAFF.

This chain links TRBV5-1 with TRBJ1-1; D is ambiguous. CDR1 and CDR2 (germline): SGHRS, YFSETQ. Trimming took off 3 bases at V and 2 bases at J, with 8 bases between the two ends. The CDR3 spans 13 residues. CDR3 in amino acids: CASSSIPNTEAFF. The CDR3 region has the DNA TGCGCCAGCAGCTCCATCCCCAACACTGAAGCTTTCTTT.

The chain is built from TRBV29-1 and TRBJ1-2, with D tentatively TRBD1 (5 bases). The CDR3 is 12 amino acids. Germline V gives CDR1 SQVTM, CDR2 ANQGSEA. V dropped 4 bases and J dropped 5 bases, with 11 bases sitting between them. CDR3 nucleotide sequence: TGCAGCGTTGGGGGGGGTATGTATGGCTACACCTTC. It encodes CSVGGGMYGYTF.

The chain uses TRBV6-6 and TRBJ2-7; 10 positions match TRBD1. V trimming: 2 bases; J trimming: 0 bases; junction bases outside the gene matches: 4. The CDR3 length is 16 residues. CDR1 is MNHNY and CDR2 is SVGAGI in the germline V gene (reference sequence). The CDR3 DNA follows: TGTGCCAGCAGTTACCGACAGGGGGCCTCCTCCTACGAGCAGTACTTC. Protein sequence: CASSYRQGASSYEQYF.

The chain recombines TRBV7-9 with TRBJ1-5, with D uncertain. Germline CDR1 SEHNR, CDR2 FQNEAQ (reference sequence). The CDR3 is 15 amino acids. V lost 1 base, J lost 3 bases, and 10 bases lay in between. CDR3 loop: CASSLDSGYNQPQHF. The CDR3 coding sequence is TGTGCCAGCAGCTTAGACAGTGGCTACAATCAGCCCCAGCATTTT.

This sequence joins TRBV5-5 and TRBJ1-1; D gene ambiguous. The ends were cut back, 5 bases at V and 3 bases at J, with 11 bases in the middle. The germline V gene encodes CDR1 SGHKS and CDR2 YYEKEE (reference sequence). The CDR3 consists of 13 residues. Here the CDR3 reads CASSLDGYTEAFF. CDR3 DNA: TGTGCCAGCAGTTTAGACGGGTACACTGAAGCTTTCTTT.

The chain is built from TRBV7-9 and TRBJ2-2; D unresolved. The CDR3 is 12 amino acids. CDR1 is SEHNR and CDR2 is FQNEAQ in the germline V gene (reference sequence). V lost 5 bases to trimming and J lost 15 bases, with 16 bases between them. The CDR3 DNA is TGTGCCAGCAGCCCATCGACTGGTTCGGTGTTTTTT. This gives the protein CASSPSTGSVFF.

The chain employs TRBV6-1 and TRBJ1-1, with D possibly being TRBD1 (6 bases). Germline lookup yields CDR1 MNHNS and CDR2 SASEGT. V lost 3 bases, J lost 4 bases, and 12 bases lay in between. The CDR3 contains 14 residues. DNA of the CDR3: TGTGCCAGCAGTGACATCGGGGGGGCCACTGAAGCTTTCTTT. This encodes CASSDIGGATEAFF.

This clone was seen once. This rearrangement joins TRBV11-2 to TRBJ2-1; 11 nucleotides align to TRBD2. Germline CDR1 and CDR2: SGHAT and FQNNGV. The CDR3 consists of 17 residues. V was clipped by 5 bases and J by 0 bases; unmatched bases: 6. The CDR3 region is CASSRGTSGRSYNEQFF. In DNA, the CDR3 is TGTGCCAGCAGCCGCGGGACTAGCGGACGCTCCTACAATGAGCAGTTCTTC.

The rearrangement joins TRBV6-1 to TRBJ2-7, with D tentatively TRBD1 (5 bases). CDR3 length: 15 residues. V was trimmed by 1 base and J by 1 base, leaving 11 bases between them. Per the germline V gene, CDR1 is MNHNS and CDR2 is SASEGT. CDR3 nucleotide sequence: TGTGCCAGCAGTGAAGTAGGGGTAGGGTCCTACGAGCAGTACTTC. Its protein is CASSEVGVGSYEQYF.